The rows below give T cell receptor beta chains drawn from one sample of a study of metastatic and nonmetastatic thyroid tumors. TCRdb re-clonotyped the PCR reads through MiXCR. The repertoire holds around 30,000 clones, about 25% seen once, with more than 2% in the top ten. Sequencing was done on a sample of blood. The receptors stem from a female donor with papillary thyroid cancer or a benign thyroid nodule (not recorded which). Some clones in this sample may be carry-over from other donors' samples. The CDR3 runs from the conserved cysteine through the conserved F or W. The D gene is left open where the match is weak. Clone size is stated in some rows and not others, as once, few, many or a class when expanded.

abundance	v_gene	d_gene	j_gene	CDR3aa	CDR3nt
many	TRBV29-1	NA	TRBJ2-3	CSVLQSGLQDTQYF	TGCAGCGTACTACAATCGGGGCTTCAAGATACGCAGTATTTT
NA	TRBV27	NA	TRBJ2-7	CASSQGTVEQYF	TGTGCCAGCAGTCAAGGTACAGTCGAGCAGTATTTC
many	TRBV20-1	NA	TRBJ1-6	CSARDTGPLHF	TGCAGTGCTAGAGACACCGGACCCCTCCACTTT
NA	TRBV12-3/TRBV12-4	NA	TRBJ2-2	CASSLSLTGELFF	TGTGCCAGCAGTTTGTCACTTACGGGGGAGCTCTTTTTT
medium-sized	TRBV6-1	TRBD1	TRBJ2-7	CASSLTDRASSYEQYF	TGTGCCAGCAGCCTTACTGACAGGGCTAGCTCCTACGAGCAGTACTTC
few	TRBV19	NA	TRBJ1-5	CASSPRDLLNQPQHF	TGTGCCAGTAGTCCCCGGGACTTACTCAATCAGCCCCAGCATTTT
many	TRBV29-1	NA	TRBJ2-3	CSVLEVTDTQYF	TGCAGCGTTTTGGAGGTTACAGATACGCAGTATTTT
few	TRBV27	TRBD1	TRBJ2-7	CASSIRGLFYEQYF	TGTGCCAGCAGTATCAGGGGGTTGTTTTACGAGCAGTACTTC
many	TRBV12-3/TRBV12-4	NA	TRBJ1-5	CASSFPGQGHQHF	TGTGCCAGCAGTTTCCCCGGGCAGGGGCATCAGCATTTT
few	TRBV6-1	NA	TRBJ2-2	CASRPTETGELFF	TGTGCCAGCAGACCGACAGAGACCGGGGAGCTGTTTTTT
NA	TRBV10-1	NA	TRBJ2-2	CASSEWATNTGELFF	TGCGCCAGCAGTGAGTGGGCAACGAACACCGGGGAGCTGTTTTTT
many	TRBV18	TRBD1	TRBJ2-7	CASSLLGTGANEQYF	TGTGCCAGCTCCCTCCTAGGGACAGGGGCCAACGAGCAGTACTTC
many	TRBV28	NA	TRBJ1-2	CASAATLANYGYTF	TGTGCCAGCGCCGCGACCCTAGCAAACTATGGCTACACCTTC
few	TRBV6-2/TRBV6-3	NA	TRBJ2-3	CASISFRYF	TGTGCCAGCATATCCTTTCGGTATTTT
NA	TRBV2	TRBD1	TRBJ2-1	CASSGTGDNEQFF	TGTGCCAGCAGTGGGACAGGGGACAATGAGCAGTTCTTC
medium-sized	TRBV19	TRBD2	TRBJ2-1	CASIKRERGNEQFF	TGTGCCAGTATCAAGCGGGAGAGGGGCAATGAGCAGTTCTTC
NA	TRBV4-3	NA	TRBJ2-3	CASSQDRSRATYTQYF	TGCGCCAGCAGCCAAGATAGATCCAGGGCCACATATACGCAGTATTTT
many	TRBV4-1	NA	TRBJ1-3	CASSHQVSGNTIYF	TGCGCCAGCAGCCACCAAGTCTCTGGAAACACCATATATTTT
many	TRBV5-1	NA	TRBJ1-1	CASSPPGVNTEAFF	TGCGCCAGCAGCCCCCCCGGGGTCAACACTGAAGCTTTCTTT
once	TRBV14	TRBD1	TRBJ2-6	CASSQFWTGLRDGANVLTF	TGTGCCAGCAGCCAATTCTGGACAGGTCTTCGGGACGGGGCCAACGTCCTGACTTTC
NA	TRBV20-1	NA	TRBJ2-2	CSASLGLATGELFF	TGCAGTGCGAGCCTGGGGCTAGCCACCGGGGAGCTGTTTTTT
medium-sized	TRBV7-8	NA	TRBJ2-7	CASSFSVPEQYF	TGTGCCAGCAGCTTCTCTGTCCCCGAGCAGTACTTC
many	TRBV2	NA	TRBJ1-6	CASSEARANSPLHF	TGTGCCAGCAGTGAAGCGCGGGCCAATTCACCCCTCCACTTT
many	TRBV30	NA	TRBJ2-7	CAWSVGHLLSYEQYF	TGTGCCTGGAGTGTCGGGCACTTACTCTCCTACGAGCAGTACTTC
NA	TRBV6-1	NA	TRBJ2-7	CPSSRNGFEQYF	TGTCCCAGCAGCCGCAATGGGTTCGAGCAGTACTTC
many	TRBV2	TRBD1	TRBJ1-4	CASSEGAGQGNEKLFF	TGTGCCAGCAGTGAAGGGGCAGGACAGGGTAATGAAAAACTGTTTTTT
NA	TRBV3-1	NA	TRBJ1-1	CASSQGLLAEAYF	TGTGCCAGCAGCCAAGGACTTCTGGCTGAAGCTTACTTT
many	TRBV6-1	TRBD2	TRBJ2-2	CASSPLGEGGELFF	TGTGCCAGCAGTCCTCTAGGGGAGGGCGGGGAGCTGTTTTTT
many	TRBV19	NA	TRBJ1-4	CASSIRATNEKLSF	TGTGCCAGTAGTATCCGGGCAACTAATGAAAAACTGTCTTTT